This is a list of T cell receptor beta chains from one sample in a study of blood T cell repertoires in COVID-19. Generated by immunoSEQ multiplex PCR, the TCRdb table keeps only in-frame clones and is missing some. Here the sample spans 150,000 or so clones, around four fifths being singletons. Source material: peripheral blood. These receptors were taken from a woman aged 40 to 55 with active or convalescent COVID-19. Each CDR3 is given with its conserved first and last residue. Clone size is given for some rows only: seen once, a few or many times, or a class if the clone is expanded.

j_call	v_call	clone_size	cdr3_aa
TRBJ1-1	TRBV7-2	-	CASSRERGNTEAFF
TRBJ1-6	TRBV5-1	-	CASSPGTGDLAYNSPLHF
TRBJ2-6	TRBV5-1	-	CASSSQGTGANVLTF
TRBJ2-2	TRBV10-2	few	CASSDLLAGGWTGELFF
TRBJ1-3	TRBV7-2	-	CASSLEGARSGNTIYF
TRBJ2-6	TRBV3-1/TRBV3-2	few	CASSPRTGGSGANVLTF
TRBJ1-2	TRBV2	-	CASSSGPNYGYTF
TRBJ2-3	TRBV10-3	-	CAISESISGRGRTDTQYF
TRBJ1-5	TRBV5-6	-	CASSLEGVGRQPQHF
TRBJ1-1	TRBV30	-	CAWSLDTNTEAFF
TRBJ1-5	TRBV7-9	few	CASSALGTGGGQPQHF
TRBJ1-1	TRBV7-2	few	CASSWKSYSTVEAFF
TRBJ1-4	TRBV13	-	CASRHTGVSLHGEKLFF
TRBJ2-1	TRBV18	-	CASSPSPTASYNEQFF
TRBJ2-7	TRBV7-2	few	CASSLGGFEREQYF
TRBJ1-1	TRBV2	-	CATTQGPNTEAFF
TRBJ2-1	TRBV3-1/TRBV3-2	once	CASSPPGRRGRENEQFF
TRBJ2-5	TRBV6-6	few	CASSLAQGYQETQYF
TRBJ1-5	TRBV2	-	CASSEGRQGMPQHF
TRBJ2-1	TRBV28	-	CASSIPPRGNEQFF
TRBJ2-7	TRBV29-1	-	CSAGSTSGSYEQYF
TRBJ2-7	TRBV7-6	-	CASSRLQGYEQYF
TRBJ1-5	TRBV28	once	CASSPSQGALSNQPQHF
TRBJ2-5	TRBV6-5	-	CASVPGRAVETQYF
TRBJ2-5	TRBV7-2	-	CASSPVGLAGVETQYF
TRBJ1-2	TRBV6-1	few	CASSEATGRTYGYTF
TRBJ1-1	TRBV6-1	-	CASSERLGAGRSEAFF
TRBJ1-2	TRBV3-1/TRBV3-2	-	CASSQSRDYGYTF
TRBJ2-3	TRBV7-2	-	CASSQPSGASTDTQYF
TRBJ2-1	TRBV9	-	CASSVRIQGAGGEQFF
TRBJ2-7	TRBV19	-	CASSNDRGPYEQYF
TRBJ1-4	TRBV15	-	CATSRAGTVRFNEKLFF
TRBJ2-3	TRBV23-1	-	CASSQSRPSITDTQYF
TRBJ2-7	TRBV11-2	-	CASSLVAGSANPYEQYF
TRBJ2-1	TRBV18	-	CASSPQGASYNEQFF
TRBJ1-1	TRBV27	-	CASSLTVWNTEAFF
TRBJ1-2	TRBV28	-	CASRRLTTLDRANYGYTF
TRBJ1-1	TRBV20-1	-	CSASVPRNTEAFF
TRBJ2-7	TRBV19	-	CASSFIGGQGSYEQYF
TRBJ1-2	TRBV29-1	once	CSVEGDPLESRGLRYGYTF
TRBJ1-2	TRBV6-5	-	CAVAGTGAFGYTF
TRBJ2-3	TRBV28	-	CASRLTGGTDTQYF
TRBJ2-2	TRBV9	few	CASSVAGNTGELFF
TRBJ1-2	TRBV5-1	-	CASSRQSGPEGYTF
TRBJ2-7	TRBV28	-	CASNLASTYEQYF
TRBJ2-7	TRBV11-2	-	CASSLVGGQGGYEQYF
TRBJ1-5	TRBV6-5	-	CASSYSWASNQPQHF
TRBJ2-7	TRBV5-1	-	CASSYDRDEQYF
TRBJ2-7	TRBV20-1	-	CSASTGTGPHEQYF
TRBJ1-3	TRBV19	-	CASSIRADLGNTIYF
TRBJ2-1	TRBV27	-	CASSPGLAGHNEQFF
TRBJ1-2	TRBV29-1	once	CSIPGGRDNYGYTF
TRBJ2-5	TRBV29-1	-	CSVAPPGKEETQYF
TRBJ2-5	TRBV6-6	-	CASSRHIPGQGRETQYF
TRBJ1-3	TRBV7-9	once	CASSLARAVADTIYF
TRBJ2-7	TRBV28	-	CASSLSREQYF
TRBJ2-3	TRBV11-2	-	CASSLGSGPERESPDTQYF
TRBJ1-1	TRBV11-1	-	CASSQGQGKNTEAFF
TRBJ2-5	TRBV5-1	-	CASSGDRGLGSKRTQYF